The T cell receptor (beta chain) described here comes from a study of T cells after yellow fever vaccination. Whole-study context: Any fraction with a low cell number was prepared using SMART-Seq v4 Ultra Low Input.

Germline V lookup: CDR1 SGHRS, CDR2 YFSETQ. V gave up 1 base and J gave up 4 bases; unmatched junction bases: 3. CDR3 length: 14 residues. Via MiXCR, TCRdb re-called the 5' RACE reads, giving one row per CDR3 protein. Seen here are around 500,000 distinct CDR3 sequences, around a fifth observed once, and the top ten hold about 17%. The chain is built from TRBV5-1 and TRBJ2-3, with TRBD1 matching 7 bases. This TCR derives from a man in his late teens or twenties who received the YFV17D yellow fever vaccine. Material: PBMCs, obtained roughly 20 days after the first yellow fever vaccination. The CDR3 nucleotides are TGCGCCAGCAGCTTGACACAGGGGCCAGATACGCAGTATTTT. It is translated as CASSLTQGPDTQYF.